The sequence of this T cell receptor (beta chain) was determined in a study of blood T cell repertoires in COVID-19. Study overall: The United States, Italy and Spain were the sources of the acute and convalescent COVID-19 samples. Sources were T cells, B-cell-depleted T cells, or PBMCs; the material itself was cDNA or gDNA.

The germline gives CDR1 SQVTM, CDR2 ANQGSEA. The V end lost 7 bases, the J end lost 0 bases, and 9 bases lay between the germline ends. There are 13 residues in the CDR3. Per the study methods: By means of reference gene primer amplification, nucleated cell counts were estimated. The repertoire was sequenced with immunoSEQ multiplex PCR; TCRdb's copy has only in-frame clones and lacks some. V, J and clone size were drawn from that table, and D and trimming were deduced from the DNA. Found here are about 190,000 clones, 85% of them singletons; the top ten hold around 4.9%. In its sample, this clone was seen once.

This chain connects TRBV29-1 to TRBJ1-4, with D maybe TRBD1 (5 bases). What was sequenced was peripheral blood. This sequence was found in a woman older than 75 with acute or convalescent COVID-19. The CDR3 nucleotides read TGCAGCGGGACAAGTGCAACTAATGAAAAACTGTTTTTT. This sequence encodes CSGTSATNEKLFF.